This T cell receptor beta chain was captured in a study of shared clonotypes between healthy human individuals. Study-level findings and limits: Apart from blood, nothing was sampled; tissue repertoires likely differ.

This clone was seen ten or more times. The target antigen is unknown. The same CDR3 can be traced to other DNA sequences in this sample. Trimming removed 0 bases at V and 4 bases at J, with 3 bases between. The germline gives CDR1 SGHTA, CDR2 FQGNSA. The CDR3 runs 12 residues. Tens of thousands of T cell genomes, or around 300 ng DNA, went into unsorted PBMC replicate PCRs. Study processing details: ImmunoSEQ output lacked quality scores and full-length reads, limiting matched filtering. Profiling relied on immunoSEQ multiplex PCR, and the TCRdb table lists in-frame clones only, not all of them. V and J calls and clone size follow that table, whereas D and trimming were derived from the DNA. The sample has approximately 480,000 clones; over 60% are singletons.

Sample: PBMCs. This rearrangement joins TRBV7-2 to TRBJ1-2; no clear D gene. This clonotype was sampled from a woman aged 40 to 55 in good health. Some clones in this sample may be carry-over from other donors' samples. CDR3 sequence reads: CASSLAGYGYTF. Here the CDR3 DNA reads TGTGCCAGCAGCTTAGCGGGCTATGGCTACACCTTC.